Listed below are T cell receptor beta chains from one sample, sequenced in a study of cytomegalovirus exposure and HLA in healthy donors. This table comes from immunoSEQ multiplex PCR, and its TCRdb copy is limited to in-frame clones, with some not included. The sample table includes 60,000 to 80,000 clones. Sequencing used PBMCs. These receptor sequences come from a boy between 10 and 17 years old in good health and CMV-seronegative. Each CDR3 is given with its conserved first and last residue.

V	J	CDR3
TRBV6-1	TRBJ2-3	CASTYRGVRVDTQYF
TRBV5-6	TRBJ1-1	CASSLGQANQAFF
TRBV27	TRBJ2-2	CASSPYSITGGPGELFF
TRBV7-3	TRBJ2-1	CASSLDAVSYNEQFF
TRBV6-6	TRBJ1-4	CASSYSDRGVNEKLFF
TRBV2	TRBJ1-1	CASRRGTENTEAFF
TRBV4-3	TRBJ1-1	CASSRGTGGRGTEAFF
TRBV9	TRBJ2-7	CASSVGTYPPPYEQYF
TRBV29-1	TRBJ1-1	CSVLTGTNTEAFF
TRBV9	TRBJ2-7	CASSVDLGSVYEQYF
TRBV19	TRBJ1-1	CASSIQGVFTEAFF
TRBV13	TRBJ2-5	CASSLSGQGTQETQYF
TRBV14	TRBJ1-1	CASSRVGNTEAFF
TRBV7-2	TRBJ2-1	CASSVTSGAHNEQFF
TRBV4-1	TRBJ1-1	CASSNMNTEAFF
TRBV19	TRBJ1-2	CASSDWQNYGYTF
TRBV4-1	TRBJ1-2	CASSQGWGVDGYTF
TRBV14	.	CASSQDYEQYF
TRBV30	TRBJ1-1	CAWSVMAGEAFF
TRBV29-1	TRBJ2-1	CSVRGTGVYNEQFF
TRBV6-1	TRBJ2-1	CASSQMTGVNEQFF
TRBV10-3	TRBJ2-3	CAISLTPEPDTQYF
TRBV11-2	TRBJ2-7	CASSRDSTYEQYF
TRBV4-1	TRBJ1-5	CASSQGGGPEGGQPQHF
TRBV10-3	TRBJ2-3	CAISESYGADTQYF
TRBV9	TRBJ1-1	CASSLGGGMNTEAFF
TRBV9	TRBJ2-1	CASSGRPITSGSLYNEQFF
TRBV27	TRBJ2-1	CASSSAGGSYNEQFF
TRBV5-1	TRBJ1-2	CASSLPGGSYGYTF
TRBV6-1	TRBJ1-2	CASSAAAANGYTF
TRBV5-6	TRBJ2-1	CASRSKTSRDNEQFF
TRBV5-6	TRBJ2-7	CASSLGQTTTYEQYF
TRBV30	TRBJ2-7	CAGWRPGQAYEQYF
TRBV7-9	TRBJ2-7	CASSSTGGPSSYEQYF
TRBV28	TRBJ1-6	CASSLSKESYHF
TRBV19	TRBJ1-2	CASSITHGDGGYTF
TRBV5-4	TRBJ2-7	CASSLREGSYEQYF
TRBV4-1	TRBJ2-7	CASSQGSIPAYEQYF
TRBV29-1	TRBJ2-3	CSVRGAAGDTQYF
TRBV15	TRBJ1-4	CATSRGRPNEKLFF
TRBV30	TRBJ2-7	CAWSLGTGAYEQYF
TRBV5-8	TRBJ1-1	CASSLGGRRAEAFF
TRBV7-2	TRBJ1-2	CASSLGADIIYGYTF
TRBV6-5	TRBJ1-1	CASRGQPIGEAFF
TRBV19	TRBJ1-1	CATGTGGNTEAFF
TRBV5-1	TRBJ2-5	CASGMGGVQETQYF
TRBV5-4	TRBJ2-5	CASSNGQMGQETQYF
TRBV6-5	TRBJ2-3	CASSYDLRLTDTQYF
TRBV5-4	TRBJ2-7	CASSYWTSVYEQYF
TRBV9	TRBJ1-2	CASSWEPRGEDQNYGYTF
TRBV25-1	TRBJ2-2	CASSSPGQGDTGELFF
TRBV5-6	TRBJ1-2	CASSLLQGARWNYGYTF
TRBV6-4	TRBJ2-1	CASSRTDLHEQFF
TRBV6-1	TRBJ1-2	CASSALDSFYGYTF
TRBV7-9	TRBJ2-2	CASSFSGPNTGELFF
TRBV18	TRBJ1-1	CASSSYGTLNTEAFF